What follows are 3 T cell receptor beta chains derived from one specimen sequenced in a study of blood T cell repertoires in COVID-19. Clones were read by immunoSEQ multiplex PCR, and TCRdb kept only the in-frame ones, dropping some. The sample yields 200,000 to 250,000 clones, about 85% seen once. The sequenced sample was peripheral blood. The receptors here all came from a woman of 80 years or more with COVID-19, enrolled during active disease.

The rearrangement uses TRBV6-2 or TRBV6-3 and TRBJ2-7; 8 nucleotides line up with TRBD2. The ends lost 2 bases at V and 3 bases at J; junction bases unmatched: 6. CDR3 length: 15 residues. The V gene's germline CDR1 is MNHEY and CDR2 SVGEGT. CDR3: CASSYPGLGIYEQYF. The CDR3 region has the DNA TGTGCCAGCAGTTACCCGGGACTAGGAATCTACGAGCAGTACTTC.

The chain is built from TRBV28 and TRBJ2-3; D call uncertain. V was trimmed by 8 bases and J by 3 bases, leaving 3 bases between them. The CDR3 length is 10 residues. From germline, CDR1 is MDHEN and CDR2 SYDVKM. The CDR3 region is CASLTDTQYF. In DNA, the CDR3 is TGTGCCAGCTTAACAGATACGCAGTATTTT.

The chain links TRBV5-1 to TRBJ2-5; D is perhaps TRBD1 (6 bases). CDR3 length: 13 residues. Germline CDR1 reads SGHRS; CDR2 reads YFSETQ. The ends were cut back, 4 bases at V and 7 bases at J, with 14 bases in the middle. The CDR3, as DNA: TGCGCCAGCAGCGACACAGGGACGGGGACCCAGTACTTC. Its protein product is CASSDTGTGTQYF.